This TCR beta chain is from a study of cytomegalovirus exposure and HLA in healthy donors. Study at large: Among the approximately 400 donors who were genotyped, roughly 85% fell in the genetic ancestry cluster that is associated with self-reported Caucasian donors. Study-wide results and caveats: CMV serostatus stood as the only immune exposure information on hand. Prior analysis indicated that the majority of TCR beta V segments exhibited productivity approximately 87% or approximately 30% of the time.

PCR was performed using 60 Vbeta and 13 Jbeta primers. The repertoire was sequenced with immunoSEQ multiplex PCR; TCRdb's copy has only in-frame clones and lacks some. The table records roughly 200,000 clones, under 85% of them present only once. Those who donated were healthy bone marrow donors. This clone was seen just once. What it binds is not known. Germline lookup yields CDR1 MNHEY and CDR2 SMNVEV (reference sequence). The CDR3 extends over 13 amino acids. V shed 8 bases and J shed 1 base, with 11 bases lying between them. The TCR comes from a male donor in good health and CMV-seronegative. The chain joins TRBV27 to TRBJ1-1; D unclear. The sample was PBMCs. This chain's CDR3 is CASAIEGNTEAFF. The CDR3 coding sequence is TGTGCCAGCGCCATAGAGGGGAACACTGAAGCTTTCTTT.